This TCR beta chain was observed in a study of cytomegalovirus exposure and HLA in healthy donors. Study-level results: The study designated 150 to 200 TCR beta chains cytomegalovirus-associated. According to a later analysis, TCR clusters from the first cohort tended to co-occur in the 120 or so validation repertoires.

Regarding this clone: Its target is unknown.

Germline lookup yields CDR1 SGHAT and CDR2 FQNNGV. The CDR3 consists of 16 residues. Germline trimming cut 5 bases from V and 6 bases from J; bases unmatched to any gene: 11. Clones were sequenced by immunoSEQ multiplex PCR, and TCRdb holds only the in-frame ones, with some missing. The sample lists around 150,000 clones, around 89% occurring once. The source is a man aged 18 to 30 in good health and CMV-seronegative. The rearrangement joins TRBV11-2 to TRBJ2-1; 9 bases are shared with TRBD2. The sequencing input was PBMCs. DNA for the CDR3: TGTGCCAGCAGCCCAATTCGGCTAGCGGGACCCAATGAGCAGTTCTTC. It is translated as CASSPIRLAGPNEQFF.